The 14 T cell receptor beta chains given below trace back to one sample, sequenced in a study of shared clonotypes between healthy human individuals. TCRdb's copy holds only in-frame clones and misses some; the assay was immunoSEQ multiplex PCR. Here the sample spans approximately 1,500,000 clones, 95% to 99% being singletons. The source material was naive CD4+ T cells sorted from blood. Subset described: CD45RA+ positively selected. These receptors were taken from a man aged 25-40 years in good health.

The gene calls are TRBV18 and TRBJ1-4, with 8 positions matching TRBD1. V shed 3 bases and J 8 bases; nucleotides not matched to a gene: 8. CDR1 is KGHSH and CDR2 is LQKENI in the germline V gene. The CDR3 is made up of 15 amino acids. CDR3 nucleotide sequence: TGTGCCAGCTCACCGGAGACAGGGGTTCGGGAAAAACTGTTTTTT. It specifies CASSPETGVREKLFF.

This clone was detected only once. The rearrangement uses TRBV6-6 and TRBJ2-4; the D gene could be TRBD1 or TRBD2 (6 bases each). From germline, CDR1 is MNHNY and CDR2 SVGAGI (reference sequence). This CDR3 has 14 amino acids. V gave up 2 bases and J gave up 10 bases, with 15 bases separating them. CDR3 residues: CASSYGGGGMIQYF. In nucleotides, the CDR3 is TGTGCCAGCAGTTACGGTGGAGGGGGGATGATTCAGTACTTC.

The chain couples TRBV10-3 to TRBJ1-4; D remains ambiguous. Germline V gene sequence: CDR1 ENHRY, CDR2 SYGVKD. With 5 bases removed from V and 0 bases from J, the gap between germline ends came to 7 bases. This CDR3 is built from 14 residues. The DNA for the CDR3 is TGTGCCATCAGTAACGGGACAACTAATGAAAAACTGTTTTTT. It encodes CAISNGTTNEKLFF.

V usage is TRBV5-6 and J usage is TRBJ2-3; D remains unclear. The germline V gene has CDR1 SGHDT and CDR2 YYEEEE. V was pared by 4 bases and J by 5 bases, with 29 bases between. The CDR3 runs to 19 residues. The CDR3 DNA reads TGTGCCAGCAGCCTTGGAGTACTTATCCAGAGCAGCGTACGAGATACGCAGTATTTT. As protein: CASSLGVLIQSSVRDTQYF.

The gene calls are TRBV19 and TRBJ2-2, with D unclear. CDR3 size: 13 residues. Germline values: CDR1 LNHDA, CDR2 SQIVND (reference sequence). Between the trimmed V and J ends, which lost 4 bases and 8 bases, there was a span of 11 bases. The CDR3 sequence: CASSTLLGGELFF. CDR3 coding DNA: TGTGCCAGTAGTACGTTATTGGGAGGGGAGCTGTTTTTT.

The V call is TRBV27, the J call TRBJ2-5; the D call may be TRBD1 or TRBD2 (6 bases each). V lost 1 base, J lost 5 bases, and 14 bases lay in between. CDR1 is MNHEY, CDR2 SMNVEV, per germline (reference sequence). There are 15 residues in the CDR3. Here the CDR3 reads CASSLWPGGGETQYF. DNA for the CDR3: TGTGCCAGCAGTTTATGGCCCGGGGGCGGGGAGACCCAGTACTTC.

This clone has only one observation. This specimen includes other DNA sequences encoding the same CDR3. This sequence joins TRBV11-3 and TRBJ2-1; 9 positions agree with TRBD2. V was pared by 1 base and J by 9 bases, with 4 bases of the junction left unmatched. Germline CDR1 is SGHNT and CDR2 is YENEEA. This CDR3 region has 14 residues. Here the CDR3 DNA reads TGTGCCAGCAGCTTAGCACTAGCGGGCGGTGAGCAGTTCTTC. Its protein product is CASSLALAGGEQFF.

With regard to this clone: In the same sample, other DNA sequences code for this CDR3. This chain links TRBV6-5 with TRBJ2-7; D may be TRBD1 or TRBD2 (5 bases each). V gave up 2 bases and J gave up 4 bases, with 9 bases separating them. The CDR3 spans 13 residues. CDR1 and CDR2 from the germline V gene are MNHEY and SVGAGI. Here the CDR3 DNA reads TGTGCCAGCAGTTACCTGGGGGAATACGAGCAGTACTTC. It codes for CASSYLGEYEQYF.

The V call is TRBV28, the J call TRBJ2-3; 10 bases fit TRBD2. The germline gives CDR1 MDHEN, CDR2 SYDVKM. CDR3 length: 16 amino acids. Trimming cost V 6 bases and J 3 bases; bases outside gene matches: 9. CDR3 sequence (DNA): TGTGCCAGCAGCCCGTTCAGCGGGAGGGTAACAGATACGCAGTATTTT. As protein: CASSPFSGRVTDTQYF.

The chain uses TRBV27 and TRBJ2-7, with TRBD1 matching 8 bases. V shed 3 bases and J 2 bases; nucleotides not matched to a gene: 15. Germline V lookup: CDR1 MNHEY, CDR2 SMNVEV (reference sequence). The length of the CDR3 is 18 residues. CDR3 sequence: CASSLAGTGYSQAYEQYF. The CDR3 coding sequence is TGTGCCAGCAGTTTGGCCGGGACAGGTTATTCCCAGGCCTACGAGCAGTACTTC.

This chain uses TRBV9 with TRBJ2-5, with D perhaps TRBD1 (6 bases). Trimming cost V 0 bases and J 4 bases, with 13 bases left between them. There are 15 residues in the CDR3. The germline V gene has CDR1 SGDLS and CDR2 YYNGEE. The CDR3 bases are TGTGCCAGCAGCGTAGGGGACACAGGGTCAGAGACCCAGTACTTC. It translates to CASSVGDTGSETQYF.

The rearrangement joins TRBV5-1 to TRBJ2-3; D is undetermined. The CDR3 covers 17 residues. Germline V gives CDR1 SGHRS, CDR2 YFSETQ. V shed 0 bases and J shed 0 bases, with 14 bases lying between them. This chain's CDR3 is CASSLAQDGYSTDTQYF. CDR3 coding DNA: TGCGCCAGCAGCTTGGCCCAAGACGGATATAGCACAGATACGCAGTATTTT.

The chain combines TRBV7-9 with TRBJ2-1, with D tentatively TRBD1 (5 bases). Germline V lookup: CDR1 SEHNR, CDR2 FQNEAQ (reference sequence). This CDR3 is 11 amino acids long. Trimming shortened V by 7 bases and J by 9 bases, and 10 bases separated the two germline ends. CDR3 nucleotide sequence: TGTGCCAGCACAAGGGGCAGTGAGCAGTTCTTC. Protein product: CASTRGSEQFF.

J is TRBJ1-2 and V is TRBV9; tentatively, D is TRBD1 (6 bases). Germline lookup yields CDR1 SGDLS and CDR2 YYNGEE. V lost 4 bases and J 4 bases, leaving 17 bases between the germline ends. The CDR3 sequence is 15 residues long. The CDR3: CASSREAGASYGYTF. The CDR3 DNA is TGTGCCAGCAGCAGGGAGGCAGGGGCGTCCTATGGCTACACCTTC.